This TCR beta chain derives from a study of cytomegalovirus exposure and HLA in healthy donors. With respect to this clone: The antigen is not known.

The PCR employed 60 Vbeta primers together with 13 Jbeta primers. In the study's own analysis: A follow-up analysis tallied about 80 million unique TCR beta chains, approximately 10 million shared. TCRdb's copy holds only in-frame clones and misses some; the assay was immunoSEQ multiplex PCR. V and J calls and clone size are as listed in that table; D and trimming were resolved from the DNA. This table holds 120,000 to 150,000 clones, over 60% found once. The CDR3 covers 16 residues. V lost 3 bases, J lost 1 base, and 4 bases stayed unmatched. Germline V gene data show CDR1 as KGHSH and CDR2 as LQKENI. Study-level findings and limits: In most subjects, TCR beta sequences reportedly gave accurate predictions of HLA-A and HLA-B alleles. With later analysis, a missense DCLRE1C variant became linked to TCR beta V- and J-gene trimming.

The receptor's source is a man in his forties in good health and CMV-seropositive. V gene TRBV18 combines with J gene TRBJ1-5; 9 nucleotides match TRBD1. Sequencing was done on a sample of PBMCs. The chain's CDR3 is CASSPSGQGSNQPQHF. CDR3 DNA sequence: TGTGCCAGCTCACCCTCGGGACAGGGAAGCAATCAGCCCCAGCATTTT.